This TCR beta chain is drawn from a study of blood T cell repertoires in COVID-19. Study in general: Samples representing acute and convalescent COVID-19 were sourced from the United States, Italy and Spain. Sources were T cells, B-cell-depleted T cells, or PBMCs; the material itself was cDNA or gDNA.

V trimming: 4 bases; J trimming: 8 bases; junction bases outside the gene matches: 6. The length of the CDR3 is 13 residues. Assay: immunoSEQ multiplex PCR; the TCRdb copy retains only in-frame clones and omits some. The sample records nearly 45,000 clones, around 80% being singletons. The rearrangement links TRBV12-3 or TRBV12-4 to TRBJ1-2, with 8 positions matching TRBD1. The material sequenced was peripheral blood. The source of this sequence is a human donor in a cohort sampled during active COVID-19. For the CDR3, the DNA is TGTGCCAGCAGTTCCGACAGGGGCGGCGGCTACACCTTC. Encoded protein: CASSSDRGGGYTF.